The rows below give T cell receptor beta chains drawn from one sample of a study of cytomegalovirus exposure and HLA in healthy donors. Repertoires were generated with immunoSEQ multiplex PCR, while TCRdb's copy carries only in-frame clones and drops some. Here the sample spans around 150,000 clones, around three quarters being singletons. The material sequenced was PBMCs. All receptors come from a woman in her forties in good health and CMV-seronegative. The CDR3 runs from the conserved cysteine through the conserved F or W. The order of the fields is J gene, D gene, clone size, V gene, CDR3 protein, CDR3 DNA. D genes are given only for firm matches. Rows may omit the clone size; those that give it use once, few, many or a size class.

TRBJ1-1 NA NA TRBV6-5 CATRLSWGDTEAFF TGTGCCACCAGGCTGAGCTGGGGGGACACTGAAGCTTTCTTT
TRBJ2-2 TRBD2 NA TRBV27 CASSLSMAGAGELFF TGTGCCAGCAGTTTATCGATGGCGGGGGCCGGGGAGCTGTTTTTT
TRBJ1-1 NA NA TRBV5-4 CASSPSSGRAHTEAFF TGTGCCAGCAGCCCTTCTTCAGGGAGGGCACACACTGAAGCTTTCTTT
TRBJ2-3 TRBD1 NA TRBV12-5 CASGSGQGSITDTQYF TGTGCTAGTGGTTCGGGACAGGGGTCGATAACAGATACGCAGTATTTT
TRBJ2-7 TRBD2 NA TRBV28 CASSLRLAGLRTEEQYF TGTGCCAGCAGTTTACGACTAGCGGGACTCCGGACGGAGGAGCAGTACTTC
TRBJ1-5 TRBD1 NA TRBV29-1 CSALRDRAPGPQHF TGCAGCGCACTACGAGACAGGGCTCCTGGGCCCCAGCATTTT
TRBJ2-2 TRBD1 NA TRBV11-2 CASSSHSGTGSVGELFF TGTGCCAGCAGCTCACACTCCGGGACAGGGAGTGTCGGGGAGCTGTTTTTT
TRBJ1-4 TRBD1 few TRBV7-9 CASSTRQGGDEKLFF TGTGCCAGCAGCACCCGACAGGGGGGGGATGAAAAACTGTTTTTT
TRBJ2-3 NA NA TRBV15 CATSTGGPSTDTQYF TGTGCCACCAGCACGGGCGGGCCTAGCACAGATACGCAGTATTTT
TRBJ2-3 NA NA TRBV5-1 CASSLATYGGTDTQYF TGCGCCAGCAGCTTGGCTACTTATGGGGGGACAGATACGCAGTATTTT
TRBJ2-3 NA few TRBV19 CASTYEDTQYF TGTGCCAGTACGTACGAGGATACGCAGTATTTT
TRBJ2-7 NA few TRBV30 CAWEGDWSYEQYF TGTGCCTGGGAGGGGGATTGGTCCTACGAGCAGTACTTC
TRBJ2-2 TRBD1 NA TRBV7-7 CASGQGTGELFF TGTGCTAGTGGACAGGGAACCGGGGAGCTGTTTTTT
TRBJ2-7 NA NA TRBV7-8 CASSLTANQYEQYF TGTGCCAGCAGCCTGACAGCCAACCAGTACGAGCAGTACTTC
TRBJ1-1 TRBD1 NA TRBV19 CASSSPHRGATEAFF TGTGCCAGTAGCTCGCCCCACAGGGGGGCGACTGAAGCTTTCTTT
TRBJ2-7 TRBD1 NA TRBV19 CASSATRQGAEEQYF TGTGCCAGTAGTGCCACCCGACAGGGGGCTGAAGAGCAGTACTTC
TRBJ2-6 NA NA TRBV5-1 CASSLGSTGPYF TGCGCCAGCAGCTTGGGGTCGACAGGCCCTTATTTC
TRBJ2-7 TRBD2 NA TRBV6-5 CASGRGVDEQYF TGTGCCTCCGGGCGGGGGGTTGACGAGCAGTACTTC
TRBJ2-1 TRBD1 NA TRBV12-5 CASGLGDRDNEQFF TGTGCTAGTGGTCTCGGGGACAGGGACAATGAGCAGTTCTTC
TRBJ2-3 TRBD2 NA TRBV6-5 CASSRGRAADTQYF TGTGCCAGCAGCAGAGGGAGGGCCGCAGATACGCAGTATTTT
TRBJ1-1 NA NA TRBV2 CASSERENTEAFF TGTGCCAGCAGTGAACGGGAGAACACTGAAGCTTTCTTT
TRBJ2-7 TRBD2 once TRBV5-6 CASSLTSGIYEQYF TGTGCCAGCAGCTTAACTAGCGGAATCTACGAGCAGTACTTC
TRBJ1-5 TRBD1 NA TRBV25-1 CASTLTGADQPQHF TGTGCCAGCACCCTAACAGGGGCGGATCAGCCCCAGCATTTT